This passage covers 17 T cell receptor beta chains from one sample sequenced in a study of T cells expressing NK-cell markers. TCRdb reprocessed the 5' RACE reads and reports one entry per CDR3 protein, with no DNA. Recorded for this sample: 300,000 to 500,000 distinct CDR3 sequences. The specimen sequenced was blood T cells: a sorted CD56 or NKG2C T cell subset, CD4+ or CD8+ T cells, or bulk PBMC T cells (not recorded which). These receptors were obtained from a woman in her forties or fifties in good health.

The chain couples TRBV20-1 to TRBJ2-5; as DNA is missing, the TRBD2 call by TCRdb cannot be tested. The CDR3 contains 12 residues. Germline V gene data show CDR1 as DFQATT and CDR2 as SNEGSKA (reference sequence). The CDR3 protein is CSAVKLGETQYF.

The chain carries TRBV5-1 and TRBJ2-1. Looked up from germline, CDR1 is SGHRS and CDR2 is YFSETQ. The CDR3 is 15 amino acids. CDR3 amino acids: CASSPTPNLYNEQFF. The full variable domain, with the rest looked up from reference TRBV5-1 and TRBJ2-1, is KAGVTQTPRYLIKTRGQQVTLSCSPISGHRSVSWYQQTPGQGLQFLFEYFSETQRNKGNFPGRFSGRQFSNSRSEMNVSTLELGDSALYLCASSPTPNLYNEQFFGPGTRLTVL.

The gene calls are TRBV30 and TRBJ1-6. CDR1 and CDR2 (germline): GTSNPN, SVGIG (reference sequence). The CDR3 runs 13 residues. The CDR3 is CAWSAGYNSPLHF.

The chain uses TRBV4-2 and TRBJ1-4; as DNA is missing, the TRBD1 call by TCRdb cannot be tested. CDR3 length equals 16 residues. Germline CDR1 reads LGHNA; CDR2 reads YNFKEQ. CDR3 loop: CASSLSGDATNEKLFF.

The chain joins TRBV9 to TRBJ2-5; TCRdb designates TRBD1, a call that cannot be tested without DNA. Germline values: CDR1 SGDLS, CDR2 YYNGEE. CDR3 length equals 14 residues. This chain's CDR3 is CASSFTGRQETQYF.

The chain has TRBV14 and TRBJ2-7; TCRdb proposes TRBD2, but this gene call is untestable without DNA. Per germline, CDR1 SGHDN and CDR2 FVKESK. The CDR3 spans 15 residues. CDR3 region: CASSQDVGQSYEQYF.

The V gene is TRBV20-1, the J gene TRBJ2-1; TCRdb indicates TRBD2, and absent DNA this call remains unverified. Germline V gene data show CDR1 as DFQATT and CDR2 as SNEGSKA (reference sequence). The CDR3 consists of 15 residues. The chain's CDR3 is CSARDERGSNNEQFF.

The CDR3 reads CSASPLTSGSADTQYF. V is TRBV20-1 and J is TRBJ2-3; as DNA is missing, the TRBD2 call by TCRdb cannot be tested. Germline CDR1 DFQATT, CDR2 SNEGSKA (reference sequence). The CDR3 is made up of 16 amino acids.

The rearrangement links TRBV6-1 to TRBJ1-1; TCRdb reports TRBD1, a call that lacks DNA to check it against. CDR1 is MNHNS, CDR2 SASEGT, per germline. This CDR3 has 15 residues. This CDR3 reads CASSEMGQLNTEAFF.

CDR3 protein: CASTTRDRGGTQYF. J is TRBJ2-5 and V is TRBV27; the TCRdb call, TRBD1, lacks DNA for checking. This CDR3 comprises 14 residues. Germline CDR1 MNHEY, CDR2 SMNVEV (reference sequence).

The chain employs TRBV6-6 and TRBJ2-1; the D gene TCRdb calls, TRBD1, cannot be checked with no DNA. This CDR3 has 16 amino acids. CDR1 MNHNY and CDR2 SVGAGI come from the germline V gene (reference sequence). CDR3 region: CASSDGRERPYNEQFF.

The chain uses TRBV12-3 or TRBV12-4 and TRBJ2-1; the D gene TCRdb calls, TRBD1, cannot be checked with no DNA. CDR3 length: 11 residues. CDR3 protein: CASSIGSGGFF.

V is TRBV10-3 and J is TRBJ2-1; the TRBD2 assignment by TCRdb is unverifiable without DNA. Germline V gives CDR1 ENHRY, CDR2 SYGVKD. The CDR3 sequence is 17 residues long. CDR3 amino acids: CAITSGLTSVGKNEQFF.

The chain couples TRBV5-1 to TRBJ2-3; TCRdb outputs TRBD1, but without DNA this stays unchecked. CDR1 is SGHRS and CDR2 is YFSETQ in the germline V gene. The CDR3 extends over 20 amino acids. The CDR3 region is CASSMPLNPKVGRTTDTQYF.

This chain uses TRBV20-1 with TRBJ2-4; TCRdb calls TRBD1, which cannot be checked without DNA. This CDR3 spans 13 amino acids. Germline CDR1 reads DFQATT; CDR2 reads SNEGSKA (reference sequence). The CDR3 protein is CSAPVSGENIQYF.

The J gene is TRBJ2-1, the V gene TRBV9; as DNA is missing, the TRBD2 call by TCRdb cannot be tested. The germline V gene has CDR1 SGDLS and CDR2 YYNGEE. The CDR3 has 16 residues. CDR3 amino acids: CASSVGLAGGRDEQFF.

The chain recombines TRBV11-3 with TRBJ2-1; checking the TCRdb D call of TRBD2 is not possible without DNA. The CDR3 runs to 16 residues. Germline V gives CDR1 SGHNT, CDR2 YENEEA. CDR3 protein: CASGRQGWDRYNEQFF. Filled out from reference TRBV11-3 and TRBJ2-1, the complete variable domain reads EAGVVQSPRYKIIEKKQPVAFWCNPISGHNTLYWYLQNLGQGPELLIRYENEEAVDDSQLPKDRFSAERLKGVDSTLKIQPAELGDSAVYLCASGRQGWDRYNEQFFGPGTRLTVL.